This entry is about one TCR beta chain. Measured with immunoSEQ multiplex PCR; TCRdb has only the in-frame clones, and not every one. The profile covers approximately 150,000 clones, with under 95% appearing a single time and over 4.5% taken by the ten largest. CDR1 MNHEY and CDR2 SVGAGI come from the germline V gene. This CDR3 spans 13 amino acids. Trimming removed 6 bases from V and 7 bases from J; junction bases left unmatched: 8. The data derive from a study of T cell responses to AZD1222 COVID-19 vaccine. The TCR was taken from an adult who received the AZD1222 COVID-19 vaccine. V gene TRBV6-5 combines with J gene TRBJ1-2; 7 bases align to TRBD1. The source material was peripheral blood, sampled 28 days after the second AZD1222 dose. CDR3 in DNA: TGTGCCAGCAGCATTAGGGGGCAAGCTGGCTACACCTTC. Translating it yields CASSIRGQAGYTF.